Below are 22 T cell receptor beta chains sequenced from a single sample in a study of control samples from healthy donors and cancer patients. Measured with immunoSEQ multiplex PCR; TCRdb has only the in-frame clones, and not every one. The top ten clones hold more than 1.3% of a sample with around 230,000 clones, about 94% of them seen once. The specimen was blood. The receptors were gathered from a man aged 50 or older in good health.

The chain combines TRBV6-2 or TRBV6-3 with TRBJ2-1; 8 nucleotides agree with TRBD1. V shed 0 bases and J 3 bases; nucleotides not matched to a gene: 7. The V gene's germline CDR1 is MNHEY and CDR2 SVGEGT. The CDR3 spans 17 residues. The DNA for the CDR3 is TGTGCCAGCAGTTACTCGCTGCAGGGGGCTAGCTACAATGAGCAGTTCTTC. Amino acid sequence: CASSYSLQGASYNEQFF.

CDR3 sequence: CASSTRTSGAWGEQFF. In DNA, the CDR3 is TGTGCCAGTAGTACCCGGACTAGCGGGGCCTGGGGTGAGCAGTTCTTC. The V call is TRBV19, the J call TRBJ2-1, with 12 bases aligning to TRBD2. Trimming cost V 4 bases and J 9 bases; bases outside gene matches: 10. Looked up from germline, CDR1 is LNHDA and CDR2 is SQIVND (reference sequence). This CDR3 has 16 residues.

The chain employs TRBV4-1 and TRBJ2-3, with D possibly matching TRBD1 (5 bases). This CDR3 contains 15 residues. CDR1 is MGHRA and CDR2 is YSYEKL in the germline V gene. Trimming shortened V by 1 base and J by 2 bases, and 10 bases separated the two germline ends. Written as DNA, the CDR3 is TGCGCCAGCAGCCAAGCAGGGTTCATCACAGATACGCAGTATTTT. Protein sequence: CASSQAGFITDTQYF.

The chain has TRBV10-1 and TRBJ1-1, with 9 bases fitting TRBD1. Germline CDR1 reads WNHNN; CDR2 reads SYGVQD (reference sequence). Losses at the gene ends were 4 bases for V and 1 base for J; bases not matched to a gene: 4. The CDR3 covers 15 residues. This chain's CDR3 is CASSGAGQGNTEAFF. For the CDR3, the DNA is TGCGCCAGCAGTGGAGCGGGACAGGGGAACACTGAAGCTTTCTTT.

The gene calls are TRBV7-9 and TRBJ2-1; unclear D gene. The CDR3 is 14 residues long. V lost 2 bases, J lost 2 bases, and 7 bases lay in between. CDR1 SEHNR and CDR2 FQNEAQ come from the germline V gene (reference sequence). CDR3 bases: TGTGCCAGCAGCTTATCCGGGCCCTACAATGAGCAGTTCTTC. It translates to CASSLSGPYNEQFF. Together with reference TRBV7-9 and TRBJ2-1, the CDR3 gives the full variable domain: DTGVSQNPRHKITKRGQNVTFRCDPISEHNRLYWYRQTLGQGPEFLTYFQNEAQLEKSRLLSDRFSAERPKGSFSTLEIQRTEQGDSAMYLCASSLSGPYNEQFFGPGTRLTVL.

The chain employs TRBV6-5 and TRBJ1-6; possible D gene TRBD1, 5 bases. Trimming cost V 4 bases and J 4 bases, with 11 bases left between them. This CDR3 region has 15 residues. Germline V gives CDR1 MNHEY, CDR2 SVGAGI. CDR3 protein: CASSSTVGYNSPLHF. The CDR3 DNA reads TGTGCCAGCAGTTCGACAGTCGGTTATAATTCACCCCTCCACTTT.

J is TRBJ2-5 and V is TRBV18; 7 bases are a match to TRBD1. Germline CDR1 and CDR2: KGHSH and LQKENI. The CDR3 contains 13 residues. J was trimmed by 3 bases and V by 4 bases; bases with no gene match: 2. The CDR3 DNA is TGTGCCAGCTCACGGGACAGAGAAGAGACCCAGTACTTC. It specifies CASSRDREETQYF.

V and J are TRBV19 and TRBJ1-1; 7 bases are a match to TRBD1. The J segment lost 1 base and the V segment lost 7 bases, leaving 6 bases of the junction unmatched. Germline lookup yields CDR1 LNHDA and CDR2 SQIVND (reference sequence). The CDR3 is 14 amino acids. CDR3 residues: CASNNRQGNTEAFF. The DNA for the CDR3 is TGTGCCAGTAACAACAGACAGGGGAACACTGAAGCTTTCTTT.

The chain has TRBV12-3 or TRBV12-4 and TRBJ2-7; D unresolved. V dropped 2 bases and J dropped 5 bases, with 4 bases sitting between them. CDR3 length equals 11 residues. As DNA, the CDR3 is TGTGCCAGCAGTTTACGTGACGAGCAGTACGTC. This encodes CASSLRDEQYV.

In this sample, this clone turned up once. The rearrangement links TRBV24-1 to TRBJ2-3; D remains ambiguous. Germline V gene data show CDR1 as KGHDR and CDR2 as SFDVKD. The length of the CDR3 is 14 residues. Trimming took off 9 bases at V and 2 bases at J, with 14 bases between the two ends. The DNA for the CDR3 is TGTGCCACCGCCCTCCAGACTGACACAGATACGCAGTATTTT. It encodes CATALQTDTDTQYF.

In its sample, this clone was seen once. The chain couples TRBV11-3 to TRBJ2-1; TRBD1 matches at 7 bases. CDR3 length: 15 amino acids. With 1 base clipped from V and 4 bases from J, the junction kept 4 bases outside the gene matches. CDR1 and CDR2 (germline): SGHNT, YENEEA. CDR3 region: CASSLGGRGYNEQFF. The CDR3 DNA reads TGTGCCAGCAGCTTAGGGGGCAGGGGGTACAATGAGCAGTTCTTC.

Concerning this clone itself: Other DNA variants within this sample encode the same CDR3. V gene TRBV7-2 combines with J gene TRBJ1-1; tentatively, D is TRBD1 (5 bases). Germline V gene data show CDR1 as SGHTA and CDR2 as FQGNSA. The length of the CDR3 is 14 residues. V was trimmed by 5 bases and J by 1 base, leaving 11 bases between them. The chain's CDR3 is CASSPGTANTEAFF. The CDR3 DNA is TGTGCCAGCAGCCCAGGGACGGCGAACACTGAAGCTTTCTTT.

The rearrangement joins TRBV27 to TRBJ1-3; the D gene is possibly TRBD1 (6 bases). Germline V gene data show CDR1 as MNHEY and CDR2 as SMNVEV (reference sequence). This CDR3 is built from 13 residues. V gave up 5 bases and J gave up 4 bases, with 9 bases separating them. CDR3 sequence: CASSIDRGNTIYF. CDR3 sequence (DNA): TGTGCCAGCAGTATCGACAGGGGAAACACCATATATTTT.

This chain connects TRBV28 to TRBJ1-3; D ambiguous. This CDR3 spans 16 amino acids. V was shortened by 3 bases and J by 1 base, with 13 bases between the two germline ends. Germline values: CDR1 MDHEN, CDR2 SYDVKM. The DNA for the CDR3 is TGTGCCAGCAGTTTCTTAGCTGTGACTTCTGGAAACACCATATATTTT. Protein sequence: CASSFLAVTSGNTIYF.

The CDR3: CASSPVPPREQYF. The CDR3 DNA reads TGTGCCAGCAGCCCCGTGCCCCCCCGCGAGCAGTACTTC. The chain has TRBV3-1 (or the pseudogene TRBV3-2) and TRBJ2-7; D gene unclear. The length of the CDR3 is 13 residues. Germline V lookup: CDR1 LGHDT, CDR2 YNNKEL (reference sequence). V was cut by 4 bases and J by 6 bases, with 13 bases left in between.

The genes are TRBV28 and TRBJ2-3; TRBD2 aligns across 7 bases. The CDR3 has 17 amino acids. J lost 4 bases, V lost 7 bases, and 17 bases had no gene match. Germline V gene lookup returns CDR1 MDHEN and CDR2 SYDVKM. CDR3 region: CASIMLRGSGGPDTQYF. CDR3 DNA sequence: TGTGCCAGCATTATGTTGAGGGGTTCGGGGGGTCCAGATACGCAGTATTTT.

The CDR3 here is CASRPPGQWPQHF. The CDR3 DNA reads as TGTGCCAGCAGACCCCCGGGACAATGGCCCCAGCATTTT. The chain has TRBV27 and TRBJ1-5, with a tentative D call TRBD1 (6 bases). V dropped 6 bases and J dropped 9 bases, with 15 bases sitting between them. Germline V gene sequence: CDR1 MNHEY, CDR2 SMNVEV (reference sequence). This CDR3 is 13 amino acids long.

This chain joins TRBV5-4 and TRBJ1-2; no clear D. Germline-derived CDR1 and CDR2 are SGHNT and YYREEE (reference sequence). Trimming left V 3 bases short and J 1 base short, with 10 bases between. The CDR3 runs to 14 residues. The CDR3 coding sequence is TGTGCCAGCAGCTCGGCGCAGGATAACTATGGCTACACCTTC. Its protein product is CASSSAQDNYGYTF.

This chain links TRBV7-2 with TRBJ2-4; 12 bases are shared with TRBD1. The CDR3 extends over 17 amino acids. V shed 5 bases, J shed 4 bases, and the junction held 9 bases outside the gene matches. Germline CDR1 SGHTA, CDR2 FQGNSA. The CDR3 DNA reads as TGTGCCAGCAGCAAAGGGGGGACAGGGGGCTTAAAAAACATTCAGTACTTC. It yields the protein CASSKGGTGGLKNIQYF.

This clone was seen just once. The DNA of the CDR3 is TGTGCCAGCAGTTTGGGGGGACAGGGGCTTTCCTGGCGATACGAGCAGTACTTC. It encodes CASSLGGQGLSWRYEQYF. V is TRBV28 and J is TRBJ2-7; TRBD1 agrees at 10 bases. After removal of 3 bases from V and 4 bases from J, the junction contained 15 bases not matched to a gene. The CDR3 covers 18 residues. Germline V gene lookup returns CDR1 MDHEN and CDR2 SYDVKM.

J is TRBJ1-1 and V is TRBV19; D ambiguous. With 5 bases removed from V and 4 bases from J, the gap between germline ends came to 14 bases. Germline CDR1 LNHDA, CDR2 SQIVND (reference sequence). The CDR3 runs 14 residues. This CDR3 is CASSVLGLGTEAFF. DNA for the CDR3: TGTGCCAGTAGTGTCCTCGGGCTCGGCACTGAAGCTTTCTTT.

This clone occurred once. This chain connects TRBV6-1 to TRBJ2-7; the D is unclear. CDR3 length equals 15 residues. CDR1 and CDR2 (germline): MNHNS, SASEGT. Trimming shortened V by 2 bases and J by 10 bases, and 21 bases separated the two germline ends. The CDR3 here is CASSESGRTPRGQYF. The CDR3 nucleotides are TGTGCCAGCAGTGAAAGTGGTAGGACCCCACGAGGCCAGTACTTC.